This TCR beta chain originates from a study of identical twins. Broader study findings: Some out-of-frame alpha sequences were shared by twins, and these showed excess low generation probability. Out-of-frame TCR alpha sharing observed in monozygotic twins exceeded model estimates.

This clonotype was counted a few times. Its antigen is as yet unknown. The germline CDR1 and CDR2 sequences are DFQATT and SNEGSKA (reference sequence). The CDR3 is 16 amino acids. V was clipped by 0 bases and J by 6 bases, with 18 bases between them. TCRdb fed the 5' RACE reads into MiXCR, producing one record per CDR3 protein. This table has some 760,000 distinct CDR3 sequences, 18% appearing once. The data were also submitted as part of a second study, on T cells expressing NK-cell markers. That paper adds: With respect to HCMV, most of the eight sequenced donors were seropositive, and one was seronegative. In 5 or 6 donors, dominant NKG2C+ clonotypes were roughly 1.0-7.0% of CD8+ T cells.

The rearrangement uses TRBV20-1 and TRBJ1-5, with D tentatively TRBD1 (5 bases). The sequence was collected from a woman between 18 and 29 years old in good health. The sequencing sample was made of PBMCs. CDR3 coding DNA: TGCAGTGCTAGAGAGCGAGCGACGGGGGAGGGTCAGCCCCAGCATTTT. Protein sequence: CSARERATGEGQPQHF.